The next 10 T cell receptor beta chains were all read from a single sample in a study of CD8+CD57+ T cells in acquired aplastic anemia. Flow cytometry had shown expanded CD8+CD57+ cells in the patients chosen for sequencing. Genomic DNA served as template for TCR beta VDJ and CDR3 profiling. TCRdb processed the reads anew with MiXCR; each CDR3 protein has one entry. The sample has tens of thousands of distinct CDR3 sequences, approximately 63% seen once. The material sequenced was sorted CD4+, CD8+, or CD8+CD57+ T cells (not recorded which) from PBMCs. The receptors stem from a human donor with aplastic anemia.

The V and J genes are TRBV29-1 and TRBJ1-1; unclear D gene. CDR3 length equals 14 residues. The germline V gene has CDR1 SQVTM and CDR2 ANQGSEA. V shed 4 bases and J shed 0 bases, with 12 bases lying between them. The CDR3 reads CSVGRILLNTEAFF. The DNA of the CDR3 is TGCAGCGTTGGAAGGATTCTCTTGAACACTGAAGCTTTCTTT.

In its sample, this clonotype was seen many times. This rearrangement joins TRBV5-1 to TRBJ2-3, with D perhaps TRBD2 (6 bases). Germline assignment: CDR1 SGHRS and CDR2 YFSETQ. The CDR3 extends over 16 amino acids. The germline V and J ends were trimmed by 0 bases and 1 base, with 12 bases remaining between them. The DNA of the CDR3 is TGCGCCAGCAGCTTGGTGCCATCGGGGGGCACAGATACGCAGTATTTT. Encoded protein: CASSLVPSGGTDTQYF.

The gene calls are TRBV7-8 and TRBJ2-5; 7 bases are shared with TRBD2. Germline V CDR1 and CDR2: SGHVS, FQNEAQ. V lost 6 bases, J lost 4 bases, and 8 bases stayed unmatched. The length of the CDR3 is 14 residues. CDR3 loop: CASRTPGLRETQYF. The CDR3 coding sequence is TGTGCCAGCAGAACCCCGGGACTACGAGAGACCCAGTACTTC.

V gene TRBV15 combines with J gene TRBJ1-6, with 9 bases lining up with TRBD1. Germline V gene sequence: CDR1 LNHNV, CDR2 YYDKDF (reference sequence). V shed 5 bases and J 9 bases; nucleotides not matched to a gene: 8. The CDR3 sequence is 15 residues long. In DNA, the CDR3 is TGTGCCACCAGCTCGACCGGGACAGGGTTTTCACCCCTCCACTTT. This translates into CATSSTGTGFSPLHF.

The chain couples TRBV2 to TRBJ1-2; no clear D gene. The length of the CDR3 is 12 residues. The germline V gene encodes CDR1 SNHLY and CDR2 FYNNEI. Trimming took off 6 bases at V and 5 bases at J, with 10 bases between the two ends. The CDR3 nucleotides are TGTGCCAGCAGCGCAGGAGTTTATGGCTACACCTTC. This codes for CASSAGVYGYTF.

This CDR3 reads CASSVDGSRSGNTIYF. In DNA, the CDR3 is TGTGCCAGCAGCGTAGACGGCAGCCGCTCTGGAAACACCATATATTTT. The chain is built from TRBV9 and TRBJ1-3; D remains unclear. This CDR3 is built from 16 residues. V was shortened by 0 bases and J by 0 bases, with 10 bases between the two germline ends. Germline V gene lookup returns CDR1 SGDLS and CDR2 YYNGEE.

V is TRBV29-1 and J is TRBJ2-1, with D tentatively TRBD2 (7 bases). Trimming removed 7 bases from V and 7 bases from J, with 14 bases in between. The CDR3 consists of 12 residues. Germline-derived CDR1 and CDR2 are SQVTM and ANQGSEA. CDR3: CSGKGGGNEQFF. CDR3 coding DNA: TGCAGCGGGAAAGGGGGGGGGAATGAGCAGTTCTTC.

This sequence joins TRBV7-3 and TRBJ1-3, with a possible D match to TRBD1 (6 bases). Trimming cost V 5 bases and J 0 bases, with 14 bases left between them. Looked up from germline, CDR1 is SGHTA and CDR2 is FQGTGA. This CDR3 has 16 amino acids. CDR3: CASSPTGSSSGNTIYF. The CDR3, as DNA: TGTGCCAGCAGCCCTACAGGGTCGAGCTCTGGAAACACCATATATTTT.

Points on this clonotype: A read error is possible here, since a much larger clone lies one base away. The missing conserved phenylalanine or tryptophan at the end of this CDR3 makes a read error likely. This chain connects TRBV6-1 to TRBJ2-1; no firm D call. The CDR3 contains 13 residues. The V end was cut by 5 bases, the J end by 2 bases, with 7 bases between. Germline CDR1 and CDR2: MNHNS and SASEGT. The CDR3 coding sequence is TGTGCCAGCAGTCTAAGTCCCTACAATGAGCAGTTCGTC. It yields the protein CASSLSPYNEQFV.

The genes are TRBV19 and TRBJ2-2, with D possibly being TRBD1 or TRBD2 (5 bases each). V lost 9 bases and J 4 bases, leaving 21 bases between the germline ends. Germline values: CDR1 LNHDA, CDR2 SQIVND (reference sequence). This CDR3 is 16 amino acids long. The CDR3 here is CASTINRDQPTGELFF. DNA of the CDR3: TGTGCCAGCACGATTAACCGGGACCAACCCACCGGGGAGCTGTTTTTT.